These T cell receptor beta chains were read from a single sample in a study of T cell responses to AZD1222 COVID-19 vaccine. Profiling relied on immunoSEQ multiplex PCR, and the TCRdb table lists in-frame clones only, not all of them. The sample contains approximately 170,000 clones, over 85% of which appear only once. The sequenced sample was peripheral blood, obtained on day 0 of AZD1222 vaccination. Source of these receptors: an adult in good health. Each CDR3 is given with its conserved first and last residue. The D gene is left open where the match is weak. The size of a clone is reported for some rows only, either as once, few or many, or as a class for expanded clones.

J gene | D gene | clone size | V gene | CDR3 protein | CDR3 DNA
TRBJ1-2 | - | - | TRBV4-3 | CASSQDQAGASIYGYTF | TGCGCCAGCAGCCAGGACCAGGCGGGGGCTTCAATCTATGGCTACACCTTC
TRBJ2-3 | - | - | TRBV24-1 | CATSAGGPQYF | TGTGCCACCAGTGCCGGGGGTCCGCAGTATTTT
TRBJ2-7 | TRBD1 | - | TRBV9 | CASSVGVGTGAHEQYF | TGTGCCAGCAGCGTAGGAGTCGGGACAGGGGCCCACGAGCAGTACTTC
TRBJ1-1 | TRBD1 | - | TRBV25-1 | CASSGYRGDTEAFF | TGTGCCAGCAGTGGGTACAGGGGAGACACTGAAGCTTTCTTT
TRBJ1-2 | - | - | TRBV5-8 | CASSLPGLTYGYTF | TGTGCCAGCAGCTTGCCGGGATTGACCTATGGCTACACCTTC
TRBJ1-1 | - | - | TRBV21-1 | CASSKTLQFKTEAFF | TGTGCCAGCAGCAAAACTTTGCAATTTAAAACTGAAGCTTTCTTT
TRBJ1-6 | TRBD1 | - | TRBV5-5 | CASQRQGANSPLHF | TGTGCCAGCCAACGACAGGGGGCCAATTCACCCCTCCACTTT
TRBJ2-7 | TRBD1 | - | TRBV29-1 | CSVGGGAYEQYF | TGCAGCGTTGGAGGGGGCGCCTACGAGCAGTACTTC
TRBJ1-2 | TRBD1 | - | TRBV2 | CASTDRVGYGYTF | TGTGCCAGCACAGACAGGGTGGGGTATGGCTACACCTTC
TRBJ1-3 | - | - | TRBV7-3 | CASSLSHGSQGNTIYF | TGTGCCAGCAGCTTATCCCACGGGTCGCAAGGAAACACCATATATTTT
TRBJ1-6 | - | once | TRBV30 | CAWSRGSGSPLHF | TGTGCCTGGAGCCGAGGGTCTGGTTCACCCCTCCACTTT
TRBJ2-6 | - | few | TRBV5-4 | CASSLGGTPGANVLTF | TGTGCCAGCAGCTTGGGAGGGACCCCTGGGGCCAACGTCCTGACTTTC
TRBJ2-3 | TRBD2 | - | TRBV5-4 | CASSRPGLAADTQYF | TGTGCCAGCAGCCGGCCGGGACTAGCTGCAGATACGCAGTATTTT
TRBJ2-1 | TRBD2 | - | TRBV29-1 | CSVESLAGGGYNEQFF | TGCAGCGTTGAAAGTCTCGCGGGAGGGGGCTACAATGAGCAGTTCTTC
TRBJ1-1 | - | - | TRBV12-3/TRBV12-4 | CASSPRGTEAFF | TGTGCCAGCAGTCCACGAGGGACTGAAGCTTTCTTT
TRBJ1-2 | - | - | TRBV7-6 | CASSLGGNYGYTF | TGTGCCAGCAGCTTAGGGGGTAACTATGGCTACACCTTC
TRBJ1-3 | - | - | TRBV2 | CASRETDTAGNTIYF | TGTGCCAGCAGAGAGACGGACACAGCTGGAAACACCATATATTTT
TRBJ2-7 | - | - | TRBV27 | CASSLGLASYEQYF | TGTGCCAGCAGCCTTGGTCTGGCCTCCTACGAGCAGTACTTC
TRBJ1-1 | - | - | TRBV18 | CASSPQGSGMNTEAFF | TGTGCCAGCTCACCCCAAGGATCGGGGATGAACACTGAAGCTTTCTTT
TRBJ2-7 | - | - | TRBV14 | CASSQGLTDDEQYF | TGTGCCAGCAGCCAAGGACTAACGGACGACGAGCAGTACTTC
TRBJ1-1 | - | - | TRBV7-2 | CASLGSPNTEAFF | TGTGCCAGCCTTGGGTCTCCGAACACTGAAGCTTTCTTT
TRBJ1-1 | - | - | TRBV6-5 | CASSLGGPETEAFF | TGTGCCAGCAGTCTAGGGGGGCCAGAGACTGAAGCTTTCTTT
TRBJ2-1 | TRBD1 | - | TRBV7-9 | CASSLDEGTDYNEQFF | TGTGCCAGCAGCTTAGATGAGGGGACAGACTACAATGAGCAGTTCTTC
TRBJ2-1 | - | - | TRBV3-1/TRBV3-2 | CASSQAGSSGINEQFF | TGTGCCAGCAGCCAAGCGGGCTCTTCAGGGATCAATGAGCAGTTCTTC
TRBJ2-2 | - | - | TRBV12-5 | CASGSPTGNTGELFF | TGTGCTAGTGGTTCCCCGACAGGGAACACCGGGGAGCTGTTTTTT
TRBJ1-6 | - | - | TRBV6-5 | CASGKPEYNSPLHF | TGTGCCAGCGGCAAGCCCGAGTATAATTCACCCCTCCACTTT
TRBJ1-4 | TRBD1 | - | TRBV6-5 | CASSMDRGEKLFF | TGTGCCAGCAGCATGGACAGGGGTGAAAAACTGTTTTTT
TRBJ1-1 | - | - | TRBV11-2 | CASSLGFTGPKSSAFF | TGTGCCAGCAGCTTAGGCTTCACGGGACCGAAGTCTTCAGCTTTCTTT
TRBJ1-2 | - | - | TRBV13 | CASSLNRASYGYTF | TGTGCCAGCAGCTTAAACAGGGCCAGCTATGGCTACACCTTC
TRBJ1-1 | - | - | TRBV2 | CASSEITGSTEAFF | TGTGCCAGCAGTGAGATTACAGGGAGCACTGAAGCTTTCTTT
TRBJ1-2 | - | - | TRBV3-1/TRBV3-2 | CASRRSADTYGYTF | TGTGCCAGCAGACGCAGTGCCGACACCTATGGCTACACCTTC
TRBJ2-6 | - | - | TRBV6-5 | CASSYEGGANVLTF | TGTGCCAGCAGTTACGAGGGCGGGGCCAACGTCCTGACTTTC
TRBJ1-2 | - | - | TRBV6-6 | CASSYPQTGNYGYTF | TGTGCCAGCAGTTACCCCCAAACAGGAAACTATGGCTACACCTTC
TRBJ1-4 | - | - | TRBV30 | CALDATNEKLFF | TGTGCCCTCGATGCAACTAATGAAAAACTGTTTTTT
TRBJ1-1 | - | - | TRBV19 | CASTPLGLMNTEAFF | TGTGCCAGTACCCCTCTGGGGTTAATGAACACTGAAGCTTTCTTT
TRBJ1-1 | - | few | TRBV5-1 | CASSLAPWTEAFF | TGCGCCAGCAGCTTGGCCCCCTGGACTGAAGCTTTCTTT
TRBJ2-1 | TRBD2 | - | TRBV6-1 | CASSVVAGSYNEQFF | TGTGCCAGCAGTGTCGTAGCGGGCTCCTACAATGAGCAGTTCTTC
TRBJ1-1 | TRBD1 | - | TRBV18 | CASSLRRDSAEAFF | TGTGCCAGCTCATTACGCCGGGACAGTGCTGAAGCTTTCTTT
TRBJ1-5 | - | - | TRBV7-8 | CASSLVAGFSNQPQHF | TGTGCCAGCAGCTTAGTGGCAGGGTTTAGCAATCAGCCCCAGCATTTT
TRBJ2-2 | - | - | TRBV29-1 | CVRGWAGELFF | TGCGTGAGGGGCTGGGCCGGGGAGCTGTTTTTT
TRBJ2-2 | - | - | TRBV7-8 | CASSHAGAGENTGELFF | TGTGCCAGCAGCCATGCGGGGGCGGGGGAGAACACCGGGGAGCTGTTTTTT